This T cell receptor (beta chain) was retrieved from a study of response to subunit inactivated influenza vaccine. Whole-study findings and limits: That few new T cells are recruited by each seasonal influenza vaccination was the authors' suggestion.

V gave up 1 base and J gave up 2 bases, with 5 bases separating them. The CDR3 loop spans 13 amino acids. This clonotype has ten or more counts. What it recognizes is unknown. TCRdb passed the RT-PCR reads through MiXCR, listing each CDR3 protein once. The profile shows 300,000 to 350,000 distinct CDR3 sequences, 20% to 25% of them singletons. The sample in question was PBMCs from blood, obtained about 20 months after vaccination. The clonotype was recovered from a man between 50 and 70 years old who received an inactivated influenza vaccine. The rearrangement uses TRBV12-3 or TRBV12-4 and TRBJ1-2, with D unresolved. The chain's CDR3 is CASSLGGNYGYTF. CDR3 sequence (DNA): TGTGCCAGCAGTTTAGGGGGAAACTATGGCTACACCTTC.